The present T cell receptor (beta chain) was sequenced within a study of T cell responses to AZD1222 COVID-19 vaccine. The CDR3 contains 16 residues. The trim removed 6 bases at V and 6 bases at J, leaving 11 bases unmatched. CDR1 and CDR2 from the germline V gene are LNHDA and SQIVND (reference sequence). Sequencing was performed with immunoSEQ multiplex PCR; in TCRdb, only in-frame clones are kept and a portion is missing. The sample contains 75,000 to 90,000 clones, around 85% of which appear only once. This rearrangement joins TRBV19 to TRBJ1-5; 10 bases line up with TRBD1. The sequence derives from an adult who received the AZD1222 COVID-19 vaccine. Material: peripheral blood, obtained 28 days after the second AZD1222 dose. CDR3 coding DNA: TGTGCCAGTAGCATCTCCGGGACAGGGGTGGGTCAGCCCCAGCATTTT. Encoded protein: CASSISGTGVGQPQHF.